This T cell receptor (beta chain) was identified in a study of blood T cell repertoires in COVID-19. Turning to the study itself: Material from acute and convalescent COVID-19 was sourced from the United States, Italy and Spain. T cells, B-cell-depleted T cells, or PBMCs supplied cDNA or gDNA.

CDR1 SEHNR and CDR2 FQNEAQ come from the germline V gene (reference sequence). The CDR3 contains 14 residues. Trimming cost V 5 bases and J 5 bases, with 16 bases left between them. Authors' processing steps: Scientists estimated how many nucleated cells there were by amplifying reference gene primers. Sequencing was performed with immunoSEQ multiplex PCR; in TCRdb, only in-frame clones are kept and a portion is missing. D and trimming were read from the DNA, whereas the V and J calls and clone size are those reported in that table. The data show over 140,000 clones, with roughly 80% seen just once and under 5% held by the top ten.

The TCR comes from a woman aged 60 to 75 with acute or convalescent COVID-19. The sequenced material came from peripheral blood. The chain combines TRBV7-9 with TRBJ2-7; tentative D call: TRBD2 (6 bases). Here the CDR3 reads CASSRNRRGHEQYF. CDR3 coding DNA: TGTGCCAGCAGCCGAAATCGGAGGGGCCACGAGCAGTACTTC.